Presented here are 32 T cell receptor beta chains from one specimen sequenced in a study of blood T cell repertoires in COVID-19. Generated by immunoSEQ multiplex PCR, the TCRdb table keeps only in-frame clones and is missing some. This repertoire shows 70,000 or so clones, around nine tenths found once; its top ten account for around 9.9%. The source material was peripheral blood. Receptors were obtained from a woman aged 18-29 years with acute or convalescent COVID-19.

This clone was counted between two and nine times. The chain combines TRBV2 with TRBJ1-1, with 11 nucleotides matching TRBD1. V trimming: 6 bases; J trimming: 5 bases; junction bases outside the gene matches: 5. Germline loops: CDR1 SNHLY, CDR2 FYNNEI. The CDR3 length is 14 residues. The CDR3 region has the DNA TGTGCCAGCAGCCGGACAGGGGGCAGGACTGAAGCTTTCTTT. It translates to CASSRTGGRTEAFF. The whole variable domain, remainder taken from reference TRBV2 and TRBJ1-1, is EPEVTQTPSHQVTQMGQEVILRCVPISNHLYFYWYRQILGQKVEFLVSFYNNEISEKSEIFDDQFSVERPDGSNFTLKIRSTKLEDSAMYFCASSRTGGRTEAFFGQGTRLTVV.

The chain recombines TRBV11-2 with TRBJ1-2; weak D call: TRBD1 (5 bases). This CDR3 is 15 amino acids long. Looked up from germline, CDR1 is SGHAT and CDR2 is FQNNGV. V was cut by 0 bases and J by 3 bases, with 11 bases left in between. DNA for the CDR3: TGTGCCAGCAGCTTAGAAACCAGGGCTGACTATGGCTACACCTTC. Protein: CASSLETRADYGYTF.

V is TRBV5-1 and J is TRBJ2-7; TRBD1 matches 7 bases. The V gene's germline CDR1 is SGHRS and CDR2 YFSETQ. The CDR3 consists of 14 residues. V was clipped by 1 base and J by 0 bases; unmatched bases: 1. The CDR3 DNA sequence: TGCGCCAGCAGCTTGACAGGGGCCTCCTACGAGCAGTACTTC. Residues: CASSLTGASYEQYF.

The rearrangement uses TRBV19 and TRBJ1-2; 8 bases align to TRBD1. The trim removed 10 bases at V and 8 bases at J, leaving 15 bases unmatched. Per the germline V gene, CDR1 is LNHDA and CDR2 is SQIVND (reference sequence). This CDR3 comprises 14 residues. The CDR3, as DNA: TGTGCCACTGGACAGACAGGGGTGCCTGTCGGCTACACCTTC. It is translated as CATGQTGVPVGYTF.

The rearrangement uses TRBV6-5 and TRBJ2-5; 11 positions match TRBD2. From germline, CDR1 is MNHEY and CDR2 SVGAGI. There are 15 residues in the CDR3. J lost 5 bases, V lost 5 bases, and 7 bases had no gene match. CDR3 region: CASSSRLAGLETQYF. The CDR3 nucleotides are TGTGCCAGCAGTAGTCGACTAGCGGGATTGGAGACCCAGTACTTC.

The chain recombines TRBV7-9 with TRBJ1-3; possibly TRBD1 for D (6 bases). Germline-derived CDR1 and CDR2 are SEHNR and FQNEAQ (reference sequence). The CDR3 has 18 amino acids. The V and J ends lost 3 bases and 0 bases respectively, with 18 bases between them. The CDR3: CASSLSWPGANSGNTIYF. The CDR3 DNA sequence: TGTGCCAGCAGCTTGAGTTGGCCAGGGGCTAACTCTGGAAACACCATATATTTT.

The chain recombines TRBV5-5 with TRBJ2-3; 7 bases map to TRBD1. V lost 0 bases to trimming and J lost 6 bases; unmatched junction nucleotides: 7. The CDR3 spans 15 residues. Germline V gene lookup returns CDR1 SGHKS and CDR2 YYEKEE (reference sequence). As DNA, the CDR3 is TGTGCCAGCAGCTTGGTAGGGACAGCCGTCGATACGCAGTATTTT. This encodes CASSLVGTAVDTQYF.

This clone is termed medium-sized (0.01 to 0.1%). The chain links TRBV6-5 to TRBJ1-2, with D unresolved. The V gene's germline CDR1 is MNHEY and CDR2 SVGAGI. V lost 10 bases and J 1 base, leaving 16 bases between the germline ends. This CDR3 comprises 14 residues. CDR3 nucleotide sequence: TGTGCCACCACCCTTCCCGTAGATAACTATGGCTACACCTTC. It codes for CATTLPVDNYGYTF.

The V gene is TRBV2, the J gene TRBJ2-7; D call uncertain. Germline lookup yields CDR1 SNHLY and CDR2 FYNNEI. This CDR3 has 15 amino acids. The ends were cut back, 7 bases at V and 0 bases at J, with 16 bases in the middle. The CDR3 DNA follows: TGTGCCAGCAACCCGCAAGGAGTACCCTCCTACGAGCAGTACTTC. Its translation is CASNPQGVPSYEQYF.

The V call is TRBV20-1, the J call TRBJ2-1; D possibly corresponds to TRBD1 (5 bases). The CDR3 sequence is 14 residues long. V was trimmed by 3 bases and J by 3 bases, leaving 12 bases between them. The germline V gene has CDR1 DFQATT and CDR2 SNEGSKA (reference sequence). Here the CDR3 reads CSASGADHYNEQFF. As DNA, the CDR3 is TGCAGTGCTAGTGGGGCAGATCACTACAATGAGCAGTTCTTC.

The J gene is TRBJ1-1, the V gene TRBV7-9; no reliable D call. Germline loops: CDR1 SEHNR, CDR2 FQNEAQ (reference sequence). The CDR3 has 16 residues. The V gene lost 4 bases and the J gene lost 2 bases, with 17 bases spanning the gap. The DNA for the CDR3 is TGTGCCAGCAGCTCCCCGGCTGGGAGGCAAAACACTGAAGCTTTCTTT. Its translation: CASSSPAGRQNTEAFF.

CDR3 in DNA: TGCGCCAGCAGCTTCGGACTCGAAACCCGCTACGAGCAGTACTTC. It codes for CASSFGLETRYEQYF. The V call is TRBV5-1, the J call TRBJ2-7; a weak D match, TRBD2 (5 bases). Per the germline V gene, CDR1 is SGHRS and CDR2 is YFSETQ. The CDR3 is made up of 15 amino acids. With 2 bases removed from V and 3 bases from J, the gap between germline ends came to 15 bases.

The V call is TRBV15, the J call TRBJ1-1, with a tentative D call TRBD1 (6 bases). The CDR3 covers 14 residues. The germline CDR1 and CDR2 sequences are LNHNV and YYDKDF (reference sequence). Trimming removed 2 bases at V and 5 bases at J, with 12 bases between. The CDR3 protein is CATSRQGRETEAFF. Written as DNA, the CDR3 is TGTGCCACCAGCAGACAGGGGCGAGAGACTGAAGCTTTCTTT. The full variable domain, with the rest looked up from reference TRBV15 and TRBJ1-1, is DAMVIQNPRYQVTQFGKPVTLSCSQTLNHNVMYWYQQKSSQAPKLLFHYYDKDFNNEADTPDNFQSRRPNTSFCFLDIRSPGLGDTAMYLCATSRQGRETEAFFGQGTRLTVV.

The chain joins TRBV5-1 to TRBJ2-1, with TRBD1 identical over 7 bases. The germline CDR1 and CDR2 sequences are SGHRS and YFSETQ. The junction had 9 bases not matched to a gene; V was cut back by 2 bases and J by 7 bases. The CDR3 is made up of 15 amino acids. The CDR3 DNA reads TGCGCCAGCAGCTTCGACAGGGACGGCTTGAATGAGCAGTTCTTC. Translation gives CASSFDRDGLNEQFF.

This chain uses TRBV4-1 with TRBJ2-1, with 10 bases aligning to TRBD2. The CDR3 contains 17 residues. The trim removed 2 bases at V and 9 bases at J, leaving 13 bases unmatched. Germline V gene sequence: CDR1 MGHRA, CDR2 YSYEKL. The CDR3 spells CASSQLALSGGAGEQFF. CDR3 coding DNA: TGCGCCAGCAGCCAATTAGCCCTAAGCGGGGGGGCGGGTGAGCAGTTCTTC.

The chain links TRBV2 to TRBJ2-7; 8 bases align to TRBD1. Germline CDR1 SNHLY, CDR2 FYNNEI. The CDR3 is made up of 16 amino acids. The J segment lost 4 bases and the V segment lost 7 bases, leaving 15 bases of the junction unmatched. In DNA, the CDR3 is TGTGCCAGCACGAGGGGGGCGGGACAGGAGGCGTACGAGCAGTACTTC. This translates into CASTRGAGQEAYEQYF. The full variable domain, in which reference TRBV2 and TRBJ2-7 provide the parts outside the CDR3, is EPEVTQTPSHQVTQMGQEVILRCVPISNHLYFYWYRQILGQKVEFLVSFYNNEISEKSEIFDDQFSVERPDGSNFTLKIRSTKLEDSAMYFCASTRGAGQEAYEQYFGPGTRLTVT.

The chain links TRBV3-1 (or the pseudogene TRBV3-2) to TRBJ1-2; TRBD1 might be the D (6 bases). The CDR3 spans 13 residues. CDR1 and CDR2 (germline): LGHDT, YNNKEL (reference sequence). V was trimmed by 4 bases and J by 4 bases, leaving 10 bases between them. The CDR3 loop is CASSLGQSYGYTF. Written as DNA, the CDR3 is TGTGCCAGCAGCCTCGGACAGAGCTATGGCTACACCTTC.

The chain couples TRBV6-6 to TRBJ2-3; 8 bases are shared with TRBD2. The J segment lost 4 bases and the V segment lost 6 bases, leaving 9 bases of the junction unmatched. CDR1 is MNHNY and CDR2 is SVGAGI in the germline V gene (reference sequence). This CDR3 has 15 residues. CDR3 bases: TGTGCCAGCAGCCGGGACGGGAGGGCCCCAGATACGCAGTATTTT. It translates to CASSRDGRAPDTQYF.

V gene TRBV3-1 (or the pseudogene TRBV3-2) combines with J gene TRBJ2-1; 9 positions match TRBD2. With 4 bases clipped from V and 8 bases from J, the junction kept 15 bases outside the gene matches. This CDR3 has 17 amino acids. The germline gives CDR1 LGHDT, CDR2 YNNKEL (reference sequence). CDR3: CASSPYTVAGERYEQFF. The DNA of the CDR3 is TGTGCCAGCAGCCCTTACACGGTAGCGGGAGAGAGGTATGAGCAGTTCTTC.

The chain recombines TRBV11-2 with TRBJ2-3, with D maybe TRBD1 (5 bases). The length of the CDR3 is 15 residues. V shed 3 bases and J shed 1 base, with 11 bases lying between them. CDR1 and CDR2 (germline): SGHAT, FQNNGV. DNA of the CDR3: TGTGCCAGCAGCTTTGACAGTCCCGGCACAGATACGCAGTATTTT. It is translated as CASSFDSPGTDTQYF.

The V gene is TRBV4-1, the J gene TRBJ1-4; D may be TRBD1 (6 bases). Germline V gives CDR1 MGHRA, CDR2 YSYEKL. The CDR3 totals 14 residues. Deletions cut 2 bases from V and 7 bases from J, with 11 bases between. Here the CDR3 DNA reads TGCGCCAGCAGCCAAACAGGGACGGCTGAAAAACTGTTTTTT. This translates into CASSQTGTAEKLFF.

V gene TRBV4-1 combines with J gene TRBJ1-1; weak D call: TRBD1 (6 bases). This CDR3 spans 12 amino acids. V lost 2 bases and J lost 5, with 6 bases in between. Germline V lookup: CDR1 MGHRA, CDR2 YSYEKL. CDR3 sequence: CASSQQGTEAFF. The CDR3 DNA reads TGCGCCAGCAGCCAACAGGGGACTGAAGCTTTCTTT.

The chain has TRBV12-2 and TRBJ2-1; TRBD2 reflects the table's D call only, with no check against the DNA. TRBV12-2 is designated a pseudogene. There are 19 residues in the CDR3. The CDR3 coding sequence is TGTGCAAGTCGCTTAGCGCTGTGGGGACTAGCGGGGCGCATGCTTGAGCAGTTCTTC. Encoded protein: CASRLALWGLAGRMLEQFF.

V usage is TRBV14 and J usage is TRBJ1-2, with a weak D call TRBD1 (6 bases). CDR1 SGHDN and CDR2 FVKESK come from the germline V gene. The CDR3 has 13 amino acids. Trimming shortened V by 2 bases and J by 8 bases, and 12 bases separated the two germline ends. The CDR3 nucleotides are TGTGCCAGCAGCCAACGAGGGGGGGGAGGCTACACCTTC. Translated, it gives CASSQRGGGGYTF.

V and J are TRBV18 and TRBJ1-1; TRBD1 matches 7 bases. The CDR3 is 14 residues long. V lost 3 bases and J lost 7; bases outside the gene matches: 8. Germline CDR1 reads KGHSH; CDR2 reads LQKENI. The CDR3 bases are TGTGCCAGCTCACCCGGTCGACAGGGTAGTGAAGCTTTCTTT. This codes for CASSPGRQGSEAFF.

The V and J genes are TRBV2 and TRBJ1-2; 8 bases align to TRBD1. The CDR3 has 14 residues. V lost 5 bases, J lost 4 bases, and 6 bases stayed unmatched. Germline CDR1 SNHLY, CDR2 FYNNEI. The CDR3 DNA follows: TGTGCCAGCAGTCCCACAGGGGGGGGCTATGGCTACACCTTC. Protein sequence: CASSPTGGGYGYTF.

This clone was observed a single time. V gene TRBV5-5 combines with J gene TRBJ1-6; D ambiguous. This CDR3 is built from 13 residues. V was clipped by 4 bases and J by 4 bases, with 6 bases between them. Germline lookup yields CDR1 SGHKS and CDR2 YYEKEE (reference sequence). The CDR3 coding sequence is TGTGCCAGCAGCAAGGAGTATAATTCACCCCTCCACTTT. Protein product: CASSKEYNSPLHF.

The J gene is TRBJ1-1, the V gene TRBV3-1 (or the pseudogene TRBV3-2); TRBD1 aligns across 9 bases. Trimming at V came to 4 bases and at J to 8 bases, leaving 8 bases not matched to a gene. Per the germline V gene, CDR1 is LGHDT and CDR2 is YNNKEL (reference sequence). The CDR3 covers 14 residues. CDR3 protein: CASSPYRDREEAFF. CDR3 in DNA: TGTGCCAGCAGCCCGTACCGGGACAGGGAGGAAGCTTTCTTT.

The V and J genes are TRBV4-1 and TRBJ1-1; D gene uncertain. This CDR3 has 16 residues. Between the trimmed V and J ends, which lost 0 bases and 4 bases, there was a span of 15 bases. Germline lookup yields CDR1 MGHRA and CDR2 YSYEKL. As DNA, the CDR3 is TGCGCCAGCAGCCAAGATAATATACAACCCTTCACTGAAGCTTTCTTT. Amino acid sequence: CASSQDNIQPFTEAFF.

This chain joins TRBV2 and TRBJ2-2; D is possibly TRBD2 (6 bases). The CDR3 covers 14 residues. The ends were cut back, 6 bases at V and 6 bases at J, with 14 bases in the middle. Germline CDR1 is SNHLY and CDR2 is FYNNEI. CDR3 coding DNA: TGTGCCAGCAGAAACTGGGGGGAGCCCGGGGAGCTGTTTTTT. Its protein product is CASRNWGEPGELFF.

The genes are TRBV5-1 and TRBJ1-1; D might be TRBD1 (5 bases). The germline CDR1 and CDR2 sequences are SGHRS and YFSETQ. Trimming stripped 0 bases from V and 0 bases from J, with 15 bases between. The CDR3 runs 17 residues. The CDR3 DNA reads TGCGCCAGCAGCTTGGATGGCAAGGGACTAATGAACACTGAAGCTTTCTTT. Amino acids: CASSLDGKGLMNTEAFF.

The chain combines TRBV6-6 with TRBJ1-5, with TRBD1 as a possible D gene (6 bases). The CDR3 is 13 amino acids. V gave up 5 bases and J gave up 4 bases, with 9 bases separating them. CDR1 and CDR2 (germline): MNHNY, SVGAGI (reference sequence). Written as DNA, the CDR3 is TGTGCCAGCAGTGAGGGGGGGAATCAGCCCCAGCATTTT. Translating it yields CASSEGGNQPQHF.